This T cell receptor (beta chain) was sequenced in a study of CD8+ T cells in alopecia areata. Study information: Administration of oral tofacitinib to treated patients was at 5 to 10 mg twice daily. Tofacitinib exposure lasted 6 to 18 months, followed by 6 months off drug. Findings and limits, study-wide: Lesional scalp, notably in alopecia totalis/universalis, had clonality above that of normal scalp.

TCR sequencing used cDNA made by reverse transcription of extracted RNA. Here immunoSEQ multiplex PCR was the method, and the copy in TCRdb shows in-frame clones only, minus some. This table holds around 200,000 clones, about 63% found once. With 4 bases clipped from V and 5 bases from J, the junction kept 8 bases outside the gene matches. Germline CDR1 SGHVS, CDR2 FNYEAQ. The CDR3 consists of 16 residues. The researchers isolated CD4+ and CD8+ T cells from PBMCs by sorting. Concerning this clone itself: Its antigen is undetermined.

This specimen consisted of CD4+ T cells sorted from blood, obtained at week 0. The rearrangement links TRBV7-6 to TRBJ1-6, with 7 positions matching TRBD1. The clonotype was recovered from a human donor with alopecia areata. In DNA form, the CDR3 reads TGTGCCAGCAGCTATGTCGGGACAGCCCATAATTCACCCCTCCACTTT. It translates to CASSYVGTAHNSPLHF. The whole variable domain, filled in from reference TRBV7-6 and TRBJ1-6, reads GAGVSQSPRYKVTKRGQDVALRCDPISGHVSLYWYRQALGQGPEFLTYFNYEAQQDKSGLPNDRFSAERPEGSISTLTIQRTEQRDSAMYRCASSYVGTAHNSPLHFGNGTRLTVT.